This T cell receptor (beta chain) was obtained from a study of shared clonotypes between healthy human individuals. Germline V gives CDR1 MNHEY, CDR2 SVGAGI. V was pared by 2 bases and J by 0 bases, with 4 bases between. CDR3 length: 14 residues. Sequenced by immunoSEQ multiplex PCR; TCRdb stores in-frame clones only, minus some. The profile shows over 2 million clones, roughly 95% of them singletons. Terminally differentiated effector memory CD45RA+ cells were excluded by CCR7 positive selection of CD45RO-negative cells. Participating donors were healthy, HIV-negative adults free of recent acute infections or vaccinations.

The gene calls are TRBV6-5 and TRBJ2-2; D is uncertain. This receptor was identified in a young man in good health. Sequencing was carried out using naive CD8+ T cells sorted from blood. The CDR3 region has the DNA TGTGCCAGCAGTTACCTACCGAACACCGGGGAGCTGTTTTTT. It specifies CASSYLPNTGELFF.